Shown below are 8 T cell receptor beta chains from a single sample sequenced in a study of CD8+ T cells in alopecia areata. RNA extraction and reverse transcription yielded cDNA as sequencing template. Sequenced by immunoSEQ multiplex PCR; TCRdb stores in-frame clones only, minus some. The data contain some 160,000 clones, about three fifths of them seen just once; the ten biggest clones take up around 0.9%. This sample's treatment: oral pan-JAK inhibitor, 5-10 mg twice daily. Sample: CD4+ T cells sorted from blood, taken at week 4, from a patient treated with tofacitinib. Receptors were obtained from a human donor with alopecia areata.

This chain links TRBV5-1 with TRBJ2-3; D perhaps matches TRBD2 (6 bases). The ends were cut back, 4 bases at V and 2 bases at J, with 8 bases in the middle. Germline CDR1 and CDR2: SGHRS and YFSETQ. The CDR3 consists of 13 residues. This CDR3 reads CASSGGYTDTQYF. DNA of the CDR3: TGCGCCAGCAGCGGGGGGTACACAGATACGCAGTATTTT.

This clone came up once. The chain uses TRBV2 and TRBJ1-1; the D gene is possibly TRBD1 (6 bases). With 7 bases removed from V and 0 bases from J, the gap between germline ends came to 9 bases. The CDR3 has 13 residues. Germline CDR1 is SNHLY and CDR2 is FYNNEI. CDR3 DNA: TGTGCCAGCATCGACAGGATGAACACTGAAGCTTTCTTT. Translation: CASIDRMNTEAFF.

The rearrangement links TRBV6-1 to TRBJ1-1, with 7 bases lining up with TRBD1. There are 13 residues in the CDR3. Per the germline V gene, CDR1 is MNHNS and CDR2 is SASEGT. The V segment lost 8 bases and the J segment 4 bases; nucleotides outside the gene matches: 7. The CDR3 loop is CASGWDSSTEAFF. CDR3 DNA: TGTGCCAGCGGCTGGGACAGCTCCACTGAAGCTTTCTTT.

The chain couples TRBV18 to TRBJ1-2; D is unresolved. Looked up from germline, CDR1 is KGHSH and CDR2 is LQKENI. Trimming pared 0 bases from V and 4 bases from J, leaving 9 bases between. This CDR3 comprises 14 residues. Written as DNA, the CDR3 is TGTGCCAGCTCACCACCGGCCACGAGCTATGGCTACACCTTC. This translates into CASSPPATSYGYTF. The full variable domain, rest sourced from reference TRBV18 and TRBJ1-2, is NAGVMQNPRHLVRRRGQEARLRCSPMKGHSHVYWYRQLPEEGLKFMVYLQKENIIDESGMPKERFSAEFPKEGPSILRIQQVVRGDSAAYFCASSPPATSYGYTFGSGTRLTVV.

A few counts support this clone. The J gene is TRBJ2-5, the V gene TRBV29-1, with D unresolved. Germline CDR1 SQVTM, CDR2 ANQGSEA. The CDR3 sequence is 13 residues long. V shed 2 bases and J shed 2 bases, with 9 bases lying between them. The CDR3 DNA sequence: TGCAGCGTTGAAATTGGCAGACAAGAGACCCAGTACTTC. Its protein product is CSVEIGRQETQYF.

This clone was detected only a few times. The chain couples TRBV19 to TRBJ1-1; possibly TRBD1 for D (5 bases). With 8 bases removed from V and 5 bases from J, the gap between germline ends came to 18 bases. Germline lookup yields CDR1 LNHDA and CDR2 SQIVND (reference sequence). The CDR3 extends over 14 amino acids. CDR3 protein: CASQNAGGGTEAFF. CDR3 sequence (DNA): TGTGCCAGTCAGAACGCGGGGGGTGGGACTGAAGCTTTCTTT.

This clone was seen just once. The rearrangement links TRBV30 to TRBJ2-7, with 10 bases matching TRBD1. CDR1 and CDR2 from the germline V gene are GTSNPN and SVGIG (reference sequence). The CDR3 length is 15 residues. V was clipped by 0 bases and J by 5 bases; unmatched bases: 7. CDR3 sequence: CAWSVGDRGSDEQYF. CDR3 DNA: TGTGCCTGGAGTGTAGGGGACAGGGGTTCCGACGAGCAGTACTTC.

This chain joins TRBV9 and TRBJ2-2; D uncertain. The CDR3 extends over 15 amino acids. CDR1 and CDR2 from the germline V gene are SGDLS and YYNGEE. V was trimmed by 0 bases and J by 7 bases, leaving 13 bases between them. CDR3 DNA: TGTGCCAGCAGCGTAGGTCCCGCGGTGCGCGGGGAGCTGTTTTTT. Its translation: CASSVGPAVRGELFF.